This TCR beta chain was recorded in a study of T-cell memory formation after mild COVID-19. Findings and limits, study-wide: Chiefly within CM and EM were the contracting CD4+ clones; CD8+ ones were within EMRA.

The CDR3 has 14 residues. The ends were cut back, 5 bases at V and 0 bases at J, with 7 bases in the middle. The germline V gene encodes CDR1 SGHVS and CDR2 FNYEAQ. TCRdb recomputed calls from the 5' RACE reads with MiXCR, one row per CDR3 protein. The profile covers around 300,000 distinct CDR3 sequences, with 13% appearing a single time and roughly a fifth taken by the ten largest. This clonotype was counted a few times. As yet, its antigen is unknown. Sequencing input: PBMCs or a T cell subset sorted from them (not recorded which). The TCR sequence derives from a man aged 18 to 29 who had mild COVID-19 (a few samples of this study predate the infection). Cell type and time point are not known. This sequence joins TRBV7-6 and TRBJ1-4, with a weak D call TRBD1 (6 bases). The CDR3 DNA reads TGTGCCAGCAGCCACAGGGCAACTAATGAAAAACTGTTTTTT. Encoded protein: CASSHRATNEKLFF.